This TCR beta chain was found in a study of blood T cell repertoires in COVID-19 (TCRdb year 2020). In terms of the full investigation: Samples from collaborators originated in the United States, Italy and Spain and spanned both the acute and convalescent phases of COVID-19. The material from the prospective study consisted of cDNA or gDNA derived from T cells, B-cell-depleted T cells, or PBMCs. The dataset comprised deeply sampled blood TCRbeta repertoires from subjects exposed to, actively infected with, or recovered from COVID-19. A freely available public database, intended as a resource for researchers studying the immune response to SARS-CoV-2, is where the repertoires were released. The samples were drawn from the first 160 participants of the ongoing ImmuneRACE study and from under 1,500 subjects provided by 6 global collaborators. Nearly every sample came with metadata listing a de-identified subject ID, COVID-19 status, age in years and sex. HLA class I and class II types, where available, came from metadata supplied by the sample provider rather than from assay-based typing. Overall study results and their limits: How much clinical and demographic metadata was included differed by source and by participant, and the metadata was provided uncurated.

Whole blood was collected in K2EDTA tubes by collaborating institutions according to the institutions' own protocols. Collaborator samples were shipped for TCRbeta analysis as frozen whole blood, isolated PBMCs, or DNA extracted from either sample type. TCRbeta CDR3 regions were amplified from genomic DNA using the immunoSEQ Assay, a bias-controlled multiplex PCR. As for the authors' bioinformatics: Within the assay, amplification of reference gene primers was used to estimate how many nucleated cells each sample contained. Sequence reads were collapsed and filtered to measure the absolute abundance of every unique TCRbeta CDR3 rearrangement. For each sample, productive Simpson clonality was calculated by taking the square root of Simpson's diversity index across productive rearrangements. Sourced from immuneACCESS, this table was stored by TCRdb with only in-frame sequences that have V and J called. A share of the clones is absent; for the studies checked, an unresolved V gene accounts for under half, and the remainder has no known explanation. From that table come the V and J calls and clone size; the DNA was used to work out D and trimming. Recorded for this sample are roughly 120,000 clones; more than 75% of them occurred a single time. Of the sample, 1.3% to 1.5% falls within the top ten clones.

Concerning this clone itself: Its binding antigen is unknown. No per-base quality is available; no much larger clone lies one base away.

According to the germline V gene, CDR1 reads SNHLY and CDR2 reads FYNNEI. The CDR3 goes from the cysteine to the phenylalanine over 14 residues. Of all the DNA, just the CDR3 is kept, 42 bases in frame from base 1. V lost 4 bases and J lost 7 bases, and the count of bases not matched to a germline gene is 4. The sequence is built from TRBV2 and TRBJ2-1; TRBD2 fits 10 bases in the junction. Sequencing was done on a sample of peripheral blood. The receptor's source is a man in his forties with acute or convalescent COVID-19. CDR3 sequence: CASSVTSGSNEQFF. In nucleotide form, the sequence is TGTGCCAGCAGTGTGACTAGCGGGTCGAATGAGCAGTTCTTC.